Shown below are 31 T cell receptor beta chains from a single sample sequenced in a study of cytomegalovirus exposure and HLA in healthy donors. In the PCR, 60 Vbeta and 13 Jbeta primers were used. Measured with immunoSEQ multiplex PCR; TCRdb has only the in-frame clones, and not every one. The data contain about 150,000 clones, roughly 74% of them singletons. The sample taken for sequencing was PBMCs. The receptors shown here come from a man between 18 and 35 years old in good health and CMV-seronegative.

The V call is TRBV4-1, the J call TRBJ2-5, with TRBD2 identical over 8 bases. V lost 0 bases to trimming and J lost 5 bases; unmatched junction nucleotides: 8. The CDR3 consists of 16 residues. CDR1 is MGHRA and CDR2 is YSYEKL in the germline V gene. The CDR3, as DNA: TGCGCCAGCAGCCAAGAACAGCGGGGGTGGGGGGAGACCCAGTACTTC. Protein: CASSQEQRGWGETQYF.

In nucleotides, the CDR3 is TGTGCCAGCAGTTACTCGGTGCAGGGGGCAAGGGAGACCCAGTACTTC. Translating it yields CASSYSVQGARETQYF. The V gene is TRBV6-5, the J gene TRBJ2-5, with 8 bases identical to TRBD1. The germline V gene has CDR1 MNHEY and CDR2 SVGAGI. This CDR3 has 16 amino acids. V dropped 0 bases and J dropped 5; count of bases not matched to a gene: 8.

The rearrangement uses TRBV29-1 and TRBJ1-4; D gene ambiguous. With 4 bases removed from V and 5 bases from J, the gap between germline ends came to 11 bases. CDR3 size: 13 residues. CDR1 is SQVTM, CDR2 ANQGSEA, per germline. CDR3 protein: CSVVDFTNEKLFF. As DNA, the CDR3 is TGCAGCGTTGTGGACTTTACGAATGAAAAACTGTTTTTT.

This clone was seen only a few times. The V gene is TRBV7-2, the J gene TRBJ1-5; D call uncertain. The CDR3 extends over 12 amino acids. Trimming removed 5 bases at V and 5 bases at J, with 7 bases between. Germline-derived CDR1 and CDR2 are SGHTA and FQGNSA. CDR3 protein: CASSEGYQPQHF. The DNA for the CDR3 is TGTGCCAGCAGCGAGGGATATCAGCCCCAGCATTTT.

The gene calls are TRBV7-8 and TRBJ2-3; TRBD2 matches 10 bases. Germline V gene lookup returns CDR1 SGHVS and CDR2 FQNEAQ. After removal of 1 base from V and 2 bases from J, the junction contained 6 bases not matched to a gene. The CDR3 is 17 residues long. The CDR3 sequence: CASSLGTLAGVTDTQYF. The CDR3 bases are TGTGCCAGCAGCTTAGGTACCCTAGCGGGGGTCACAGATACGCAGTATTTT.

The V gene is TRBV19, the J gene TRBJ1-6; D uncertain. V was pared by 4 bases and J by 6 bases, with 4 bases between. The CDR3 length is 12 residues. From germline, CDR1 is LNHDA and CDR2 SQIVND (reference sequence). This CDR3 is CASSTLNSPLHF. Here the CDR3 DNA reads TGTGCCAGTAGTACCCTTAATTCACCCCTCCACTTT.

The rearrangement joins TRBV4-2 to TRBJ2-1; D perhaps matches TRBD2 (6 bases). Germline CDR1 LGHNA, CDR2 YNFKEQ. V lost 1 base and J lost 8, with 15 bases in between. This CDR3 contains 15 residues. As DNA, the CDR3 is TGTGCCAGCAGCCAAGGACCTGGGGACTCCGATGAGCAGTTCTTC. Protein product: CASSQGPGDSDEQFF.

This clone is a singleton in its sample. This chain connects TRBV6-6 to TRBJ2-7; the D is unclear. The CDR3 loop spans 13 amino acids. Per the germline V gene, CDR1 is MNHNY and CDR2 is SVGAGI (reference sequence). Trimming took off 2 bases at V and 1 base at J, with 6 bases between the two ends. The CDR3 protein is CASSYLSSYEQYF. Written as DNA, the CDR3 is TGTGCCAGCAGTTACCTTAGTTCCTACGAGCAGTACTTC.

The rearrangement joins TRBV7-9 to TRBJ2-5; 12 bases map to TRBD2. Germline V lookup: CDR1 SEHNR, CDR2 FQNEAQ (reference sequence). The V and J ends lost 5 bases and 0 bases, in that order; junction bases with no gene match: 4. The CDR3 is 16 residues long. CDR3 in DNA: TGTGCCAGCAGCCGGACTAGCGGGGAATACCAAGAGACCCAGTACTTC. Translating it yields CASSRTSGEYQETQYF. Based on the CDR3 plus reference TRBV7-9 and TRBJ2-5, the full variable domain is DTGVSQNPRHKITKRGQNVTFRCDPISEHNRLYWYRQTLGQGPEFLTYFQNEAQLEKSRLLSDRFSAERPKGSFSTLEIQRTEQGDSAMYLCASSRTSGEYQETQYFGPGTRLLVL.

V usage is TRBV6-1 and J usage is TRBJ2-7; TRBD2 agrees at 10 bases. This CDR3 region has 14 residues. Germline loops: CDR1 MNHNS, CDR2 SASEGT. Trimming cost V 8 bases and J 3 bases; bases outside gene matches: 7. CDR3 sequence reads: CASVLAGVIYEQYF. CDR3 in DNA: TGTGCCAGCGTTCTAGCGGGGGTTATCTACGAGCAGTACTTC.

The CDR3 sequence is CASSLGGHGPYGYTF. The CDR3 DNA follows: TGTGCCAGCAGCTTGGGGGGACATGGACCCTATGGCTACACCTTC. The V call is TRBV5-4, the J call TRBJ1-2; D is possibly TRBD1 (6 bases). Germline values: CDR1 SGHNT, CDR2 YYREEE (reference sequence). V was cut by 0 bases and J by 4 bases, with 13 bases left in between. The CDR3 is 15 residues long.

The chain has TRBV7-9 and TRBJ2-2; maybe TRBD2 (5 bases). Germline V gives CDR1 SEHNR, CDR2 FQNEAQ (reference sequence). CDR3 size: 14 residues. The ends were cut back, 11 bases at V and 0 bases at J, with 13 bases in the middle. CDR3 sequence: CAGWTGPNTGELFF. The CDR3 bases are TGTGCCGGATGGACTGGACCGAACACCGGGGAGCTGTTTTTT.

This clone was seen only a few times. The genes are TRBV11-2 and TRBJ1-5; perhaps TRBD1 as D (5 bases). The CDR3 loop spans 13 amino acids. Germline CDR1 and CDR2: SGHAT and FQNNGV. V was shortened by 5 bases and J by 2 bases, with 7 bases between the two germline ends. CDR3 region: CASSPRGNQPQHF. In DNA, the CDR3 is TGTGCCAGCAGCCCCAGGGGCAATCAGCCCCAGCATTTT.

The chain employs TRBV9 and TRBJ2-7, with 7 bases identical to TRBD1. Germline V gene lookup returns CDR1 SGDLS and CDR2 YYNGEE. V lost 3 bases to trimming and J lost 4 bases; unmatched junction nucleotides: 13. The CDR3 contains 16 residues. The CDR3 DNA reads as TGTGCCAGCAGCGCGGGACGGGACAGTCAATATTACGAGCAGTACTTC. Its protein product is CASSAGRDSQYYEQYF.

The chain has TRBV4-1 and TRBJ2-1; D not certain. With 1 base removed from V and 7 bases from J, the gap between germline ends came to 11 bases. The CDR3 contains 14 residues. Germline CDR1 and CDR2: MGHRA and YSYEKL. The CDR3 loop is CASSQVGTQNEQFF. CDR3 nucleotides: TGCGCCAGCAGCCAAGTGGGCACCCAAAATGAGCAGTTCTTC.

Only a few counts were recorded for this clone. The rearrangement uses TRBV5-1 and TRBJ2-3; the match to TRBD1 covers 7 bases. V was pared by 2 bases and J by 4 bases, with 7 bases of the junction left unmatched. Germline CDR1 is SGHRS and CDR2 is YFSETQ. The CDR3 has 15 amino acids. CDR3 sequence (DNA): TGCGCCAGCAGCTTAACGGGACAGAATTCAGATACGCAGTATTTT. It translates to CASSLTGQNSDTQYF. The entire variable domain, with the rest obtained from reference TRBV5-1 and TRBJ2-3, is as follows: KAGVTQTPRYLIKTRGQQVTLSCSPISGHRSVSWYQQTPGQGLQFLFEYFSETQRNKGNFPGRFSGRQFSNSRSEMNVSTLELGDSALYLCASSLTGQNSDTQYFGPGTRLTVL.

This chain links TRBV6-5 with TRBJ1-1; D gene ambiguous. This CDR3 comprises 14 residues. V was pared by 10 bases and J by 4 bases, with 19 bases between. The germline CDR1 and CDR2 sequences are MNHEY and SVGAGI. This CDR3 is CAILPRVPGTEAFF. CDR3 DNA: TGTGCCATCCTACCCCGGGTGCCCGGCACTGAAGCTTTCTTT.

This chain links TRBV7-2 with TRBJ1-2; D gene uncertain. V shed 6 bases and J shed 4 bases, with 27 bases lying between them. Germline V gene data show CDR1 as SGHTA and CDR2 as FQGNSA. There are 18 residues in the CDR3. The CDR3 DNA sequence: TGTGCCAGCAGTCAGTTCCCCCTAACAGCCGCCTCTGTCTATGGCTACACCTTC. This encodes CASSQFPLTAASVYGYTF. Supplemented by reference TRBV7-2 and TRBJ1-2, the full variable domain reads GAGVSQSPSNKVTEKGKDVELRCDPISGHTALYWYRQSLGQGLEFLIYFQGNSAPDKSGLPSDRFSAERTGGSVSTLTIQRTQQEDSAVYLCASSQFPLTAASVYGYTFGSGTRLTVV.

The chain couples TRBV7-2 to TRBJ1-5; weak D call: TRBD1 (5 bases). V was trimmed by 2 bases and J by 1 base, leaving 18 bases between them. Germline V gene sequence: CDR1 SGHTA, CDR2 FQGNSA. The CDR3 length is 18 residues. DNA for the CDR3: TGTGCCAGCAGCTTAAGCAGGGCGGCGGGAGGAAGCAATCAGCCCCAGCATTTT. This translates into CASSLSRAAGGSNQPQHF.

The chain links TRBV4-3 to TRBJ1-1; unclear D gene. The CDR3 extends over 13 amino acids. Germline CDR1 and CDR2: LGHNA and YSLEER. Deletions cut 3 bases from V and 1 base from J, with 6 bases between. CDR3 sequence reads: CASSHFRNTEAFF. DNA for the CDR3: TGCGCCAGCAGCCATTTCAGGAACACTGAAGCTTTCTTT.

The chain recombines TRBV11-2 with TRBJ2-1, with D perhaps matching TRBD1 (5 bases). This CDR3 is built from 12 residues. The V gene lost 5 bases and the J gene lost 12 bases, with 14 bases spanning the gap. Germline V gives CDR1 SGHAT, CDR2 FQNNGV. CDR3 nucleotide sequence: TGTGCCAGCAGCGTCCAGGGTCAGGTGCAGTTCTTC. It translates to CASSVQGQVQFF.

This clone has only one observation. The genes are TRBV6-1 and TRBJ2-7; 7 bases align to TRBD1. Losses at the gene ends were 2 bases for V and 3 bases for J; bases not matched to a gene: 7. Germline V gives CDR1 MNHNS, CDR2 SASEGT. CDR3 length equals 15 residues. CDR3 region: CASSEMLTGYYEQYF. CDR3 bases: TGTGCCAGCAGTGAAATGCTGACAGGGTACTACGAGCAGTACTTC.

A single count supports this clone. This rearrangement joins TRBV29-1 to TRBJ2-7; 7 bases match TRBD1. Germline assignment: CDR1 SQVTM and CDR2 ANQGSEA. The J segment lost 5 bases and the V segment lost 4 bases, leaving 5 bases of the junction unmatched. The CDR3 is made up of 12 amino acids. The CDR3 region has the DNA TGCAGCGTTGTTCAGGGGGTACACGAGCAGTACTTC. This gives the protein CSVVQGVHEQYF.

This chain joins TRBV7-8 and TRBJ2-5, with 8 bases aligning to TRBD1. With V trimmed by 7 bases and J by 4 bases, 8 bases remained unmatched. This CDR3 region has 14 residues. The germline gives CDR1 SGHVS, CDR2 FQNEAQ. The CDR3: CASNRGSRGETQYF. The CDR3 coding sequence is TGTGCCAGCAACAGGGGGAGCAGGGGAGAGACCCAGTACTTC.

CDR3 nucleotides: TGCAGCGTTGGGGGGCTACCCCAAGAGACCCAGTACTTC. Protein: CSVGGLPQETQYF. V is TRBV29-1 and J is TRBJ2-5, with D tentatively TRBD1 (6 bases). Trimming took 4 bases from V and 1 from J, leaving 10 bases between them. Germline V CDR1 and CDR2: SQVTM, ANQGSEA. CDR3 length equals 13 residues. The entire variable domain, with the rest obtained from reference TRBV29-1 and TRBJ2-5, is as follows: SAVISQKPSRDICQRGTSLTIQCQVDSQVTMMFWYRQQPGQSLTLIATANQGSEATYESGFVIDKFPISRPNLTFSTLTVSNMSPEDSSIYLCSVGGLPQETQYFGPGTRLLVL.

This sequence joins TRBV29-1 and TRBJ2-6, with D possibly being TRBD1 (5 bases). Trimming removed 4 bases from V and 0 bases from J, with 13 bases in between. Per the germline V gene, CDR1 is SQVTM and CDR2 is ANQGSEA. The CDR3 loop spans 16 amino acids. CDR3 protein: CSVGAGPNSGANVLTF. Written as DNA, the CDR3 is TGCAGCGTTGGGGCAGGGCCTAACTCTGGGGCCAACGTCCTGACTTTC.

V usage is TRBV6-5 and J usage is TRBJ1-3; no definite D call. The V end lost 6 bases, the J end lost 0 bases, and 12 bases lay between the germline ends. The CDR3 is 15 residues long. The germline CDR1 and CDR2 sequences are MNHEY and SVGAGI. CDR3 bases: TGTGCCAGCAGGCCGACCCGAGGCTCTGGAAACACCATATATTTT. This sequence encodes CASRPTRGSGNTIYF.

The chain recombines TRBV4-3 with TRBJ1-4; D not resolved. Trimming took off 0 bases at V and 0 bases at J, with 11 bases between the two ends. This CDR3 region has 17 residues. CDR1 is LGHNA, CDR2 YSLEER, per germline. The CDR3 protein is CASSQDTRSATNEKLFF. The CDR3 bases are TGCGCCAGCAGCCAAGATACGCGCAGCGCAACTAATGAAAAACTGTTTTTT.

This clone was detected only once. This chain uses TRBV2 with TRBJ2-2, with 15 nucleotides matching TRBD2. J was trimmed by 2 bases and V by 8 bases; bases with no gene match: 6. The germline CDR1 and CDR2 sequences are SNHLY and FYNNEI. The CDR3 extends over 17 amino acids. The CDR3 bases are TGTGCCAGCTCTAGGGGACTAGCGGGGGGTAACACCGGGGAGCTGTTTTTT. Amino acids: CASSRGLAGGNTGELFF.

The chain has TRBV18 and TRBJ2-5, with 11 positions matching TRBD2. V trimming: 0 bases; J trimming: 1 base; junction bases outside the gene matches: 10. Germline CDR1 KGHSH, CDR2 LQKENI. The CDR3 contains 19 residues. CDR3 protein: CASSPPSLAGGMLQETQYF. CDR3 nucleotide sequence: TGTGCCAGCTCACCACCTAGTCTAGCGGGGGGCATGCTCCAAGAGACCCAGTACTTC.

The chain has TRBV10-3 and TRBJ2-5; TRBD2 matches 14 bases. V lost 8 bases to trimming and J lost 1 base; unmatched junction nucleotides: 0. Germline V lookup: CDR1 ENHRY, CDR2 SYGVKD. The CDR3 is made up of 14 amino acids. CDR3 protein: CAIGLAGGQETQYF. The DNA for the CDR3 is TGTGCCATCGGACTAGCGGGGGGCCAAGAGACCCAGTACTTC.